A selection of T cell receptor beta chains follows, all from one sample in a study of OX40 agonist ivuxolimab in advanced cancers. The data were produced by immunoSEQ multiplex PCR, yet TCRdb's version contains in-frame clones alone and is incomplete. The sample lists around 100,000 clones, 85% to 90% seen once, with 1.5% to 2% in the top ten. The specimen was CD4+ or CD8+ T cells sorted from blood, collected in a trial of the OX40 agonist ivuxolimab. Receptor source: an adult with an advanced solid tumor such as melanoma, head and neck, liver or kidney cancer. Both conserved end residues are trimmed from each CDR3. D genes are given only for firm matches.

d_call	v_call	j_call	cdr3_aa
TRBD1	TRBV9	TRBJ1-3	ASSAGDRGNTIY
NA	TRBV30	TRBJ1-1	AWMAGLNTEAF
NA	TRBV7-7	TRBJ2-5	ASSPGETQY
TRBD2	TRBV9	TRBJ2-5	ASSVTSGRFETQY
NA	TRBV29-1	TRBJ1-3	SVTGTPLDSGNTIY
NA	TRBV6-5	TRBJ1-4	ASSVQGRKNEKLF
NA	TRBV7-9	TRBJ2-7	ASSLAMGLYEQY
NA	TRBV27	TRBJ2-7	ASVLVNYEQY
NA	TRBV6-1	TRBJ2-7	ASSHSYEQY
NA	TRBV27	TRBJ2-6	ASSLSGANVLT
NA	TRBV9	TRBJ2-5	ASSSVGPQETQY
NA	TRBV19	TRBJ2-3	ASSIGPRGGDTQY
NA	TRBV2	TRBJ2-5	ASSDIGAARSQETQY
TRBD2	TRBV30	TRBJ2-1	AWSRLAGGDNEQF
NA	TRBV5-4	TRBJ1-2	ASSLVGGTSGYT
NA	TRBV7-2	TRBJ1-5	ASSLGPGNQPQH
NA	TRBV7-9	TRBJ2-2	ASSLANADTGELF
NA	TRBV29-1	TRBJ1-1	SVHQGEATEAF
NA	TRBV21-1	TRBJ2-7	ASRTESYEQY
TRBD2	TRBV4-3	TRBJ2-3	ASSLQAGGALDTQY
TRBD1	TRBV9	TRBJ1-2	ASSSRRGDRGNYGYT
NA	TRBV6-5	TRBJ1-2	ASSLRGFDGYT
TRBD2	TRBV7-6	TRBJ2-5	ASSLVSGGIPSEETQY
NA	TRBV9	TRBJ2-7	ASSPGWASAGEQY
NA	TRBV6-5	TRBJ1-6	ASSYSNRENSPLH
TRBD2	TRBV29-1	TRBJ2-7	SVGASGSYEQY
NA	TRBV5-6	TRBJ1-2	ASSGDRYGYT
NA	TRBV19	TRBJ1-3	ATRDNSGNTIY
NA	TRBV5-5	TRBJ1-4	ASSLKGSGNEKLF
TRBD1	TRBV29-1	TRBJ1-2	SVTGAGGNYGYT
NA	TRBV7-2	TRBJ2-3	ASSLALLNVDTQY
TRBD1	TRBV19	TRBJ2-3	ASRDRGRTDTQY
TRBD2	TRBV11-2	TRBJ2-7	ASSLDPGTINEQY
NA	TRBV15	TRBJ2-3	ATSRDNGVVTDTQY
NA	TRBV5-5	TRBJ2-3	ASSPTLPRTDTQY
TRBD1	TRBV6-5	TRBJ1-2	ASSYGTGTNYGYT
NA	TRBV20-1	TRBJ2-1	SATGNEQF
TRBD2	TRBV19	TRBJ2-2	ASSIWRGVNTGELF
NA	TRBV10-2	TRBJ2-7	ASSESQAPSYEQY
NA	TRBV7-9	TRBJ1-5	ASSLGTDLQPQH
NA	TRBV7-2	TRBJ1-2	ASSPPGSYGYT
TRBD2	TRBV7-3	TRBJ2-1	ASSYGGAREQF
NA	TRBV19	TRBJ2-7	ASSRGTRYEQY
TRBD1	TRBV18	TRBJ1-5	ASSPGTGIRGNQPQH
TRBD1	TRBV28	TRBJ2-7	ASSYIWGQGNYEQY
TRBD1	TRBV25-1	TRBJ2-5	ASKRGTGVQETQY